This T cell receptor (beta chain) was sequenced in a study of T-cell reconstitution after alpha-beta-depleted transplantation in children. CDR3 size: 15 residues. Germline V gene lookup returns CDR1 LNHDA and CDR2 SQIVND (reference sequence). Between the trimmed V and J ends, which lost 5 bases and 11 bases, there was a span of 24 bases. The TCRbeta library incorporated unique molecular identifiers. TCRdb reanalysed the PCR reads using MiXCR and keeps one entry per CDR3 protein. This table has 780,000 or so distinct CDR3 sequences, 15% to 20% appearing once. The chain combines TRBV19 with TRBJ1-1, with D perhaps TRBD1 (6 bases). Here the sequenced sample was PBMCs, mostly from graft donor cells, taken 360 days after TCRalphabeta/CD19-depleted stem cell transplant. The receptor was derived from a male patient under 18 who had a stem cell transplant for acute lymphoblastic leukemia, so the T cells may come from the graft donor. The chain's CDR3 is CASSPLGTNLVRAFF. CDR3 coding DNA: TGTGCCAGTAGTCCCCTAGGGACAAACCTCGTCCGGGCTTTCTTT.